One and the same sample provided the 15 T cell receptor beta chains below, sequenced in a study of early T cells in non-severe SARS-CoV-2 infection. TCRdb independently ran MiXCR on the 5' RACE reads; one entry per CDR3 protein. The table has about 83,000 distinct CDR3 sequences, 8% to 13% seen once. Sequenced here: whole blood, sampled at baseline. Receptors originate from an adult who was a healthcare worker with PCR-confirmed SARS-CoV-2 infection or an uninfected control (not recorded which).

In its sample, this clonotype was seen many times. This chain connects TRBV5-4 to TRBJ1-5, with 12 bases that match TRBD1. This CDR3 is 17 amino acids long. Germline V gene lookup returns CDR1 SGHNT and CDR2 YYREEE (reference sequence). The J segment lost 0 bases and the V segment lost 3 bases, leaving 4 bases of the junction unmatched. CDR3 in DNA: TGTGCCAGCAGCTCGGGACAGGGGGCTAATAGCAATCAGCCCCAGCATTTT. Residues: CASSSGQGANSNQPQHF.

There are many counts of this clonotype. CDR3 in amino acids: CASSQRSPGLAGVDEQFF. The DNA of the CDR3 is TGTGCCAGCTCACAACGCTCGCCGGGACTAGCGGGAGTCGATGAGCAGTTCTTC. The gene calls are TRBV18 and TRBJ2-1, with 14 bases fitting TRBD2. This CDR3 contains 18 residues. V shed 4 bases and J 8 bases; nucleotides not matched to a gene: 13. The germline CDR1 and CDR2 sequences are KGHSH and LQKENI.

The sample holds a few counts of this clonotype. This chain connects TRBV7-8 to TRBJ2-7; no clear D. The CDR3 consists of 14 residues. Trimming took off 3 bases at V and 2 bases at J, with 11 bases between the two ends. In germline, CDR1 is SGHVS, CDR2 FQNEAQ. The CDR3 DNA reads as TGTGCCAGCAGCTTTGTTCGGCATCCCTACGAGCAGTACTTC. Encoded protein: CASSFVRHPYEQYF.

This clonotype was detected ten times or more. The rearrangement links TRBV20-1 to TRBJ2-5, with 7 bases matching TRBD2. The CDR3 loop spans 14 amino acids. Germline V gives CDR1 DFQATT, CDR2 SNEGSKA (reference sequence). The junction had 10 bases not matched to a gene; V was cut back by 4 bases and J by 5 bases. CDR3 in DNA: TGCAGTGCTAAGGGGCGCGGGGGTCGGGAGACCCAGTACTTC. Its translation is CSAKGRGGRETQYF.

This clonotype came up many times. J is TRBJ1-1 and V is TRBV6-1; tentative D call: TRBD1 (5 bases). The germline V gene has CDR1 MNHNS and CDR2 SASEGT. The CDR3 has 15 residues. V lost 0 bases and J 7 bases, leaving 15 bases between the germline ends. CDR3 coding DNA: TGTGCCAGCAGTGAAGCTTCAAGGGGATTCCGTGAAGCTTTCTTT. As protein: CASSEASRGFREAFF.

This clonotype has a handful of counts. The chain joins TRBV28 to TRBJ2-3; the D gene is possibly TRBD2 (6 bases). V shed 5 bases and J shed 0 bases, with 15 bases lying between them. This CDR3 has 16 residues. The germline V gene encodes CDR1 MDHEN and CDR2 SYDVKM. Here the CDR3 DNA reads TGTGCCAGCAGTCTACCGGGGGTGGGGAGCACAGATACGCAGTATTTT. Protein sequence: CASSLPGVGSTDTQYF.

This clonotype was counted at least ten times. The chain is built from TRBV10-2 and TRBJ1-2, with D uncertain. Trimming pared 0 bases from V and 8 bases from J, leaving 10 bases between. There are 13 residues in the CDR3. Germline values: CDR1 WSHSY, CDR2 SAAADI. The chain's CDR3 is CASSESDNGGYTF. The CDR3 DNA is TGCGCCAGCAGTGAGTCCGACAACGGCGGCTACACCTTC.

The chain couples TRBV28 to TRBJ2-1, with a weak D call TRBD2 (6 bases). Germline V gene data show CDR1 as MDHEN and CDR2 as SYDVKM. Trimming shortened V by 5 bases and J by 2 bases, and 13 bases separated the two germline ends. This CDR3 region has 15 residues. CDR3 amino acids: CASSLTSITYNEQFF. The DNA for the CDR3 is TGTGCCAGCAGTCTTACTAGCATAACCTACAATGAGCAGTTCTTC.

This clonotype has only a few counts. The chain carries TRBV10-1 and TRBJ2-1; 9 bases map to TRBD2. The CDR3 runs to 15 residues. Germline CDR1 WNHNN, CDR2 SYGVQD (reference sequence). With V trimmed by 2 bases and J by 7 bases, 6 bases remained unmatched. This chain's CDR3 is CASSEQVAGENEQFF. DNA of the CDR3: TGCGCCAGCAGTGAGCAGGTAGCGGGGGAGAATGAGCAGTTCTTC.

This clonotype came up many times. The V call is TRBV5-4, the J call TRBJ2-2; D not certain. The V end was cut by 5 bases, the J end by 6 bases, with 11 bases between. Germline V lookup: CDR1 SGHNT, CDR2 YYREEE (reference sequence). The CDR3 consists of 13 residues. CDR3 sequence (DNA): TGTGCCAGCAGTCTACCTCTCCCCGGGGAGCTGTTTTTT. This codes for CASSLPLPGELFF.

The chain links TRBV30 to TRBJ2-2, with unresolved D. This CDR3 spans 15 amino acids. CDR1 is GTSNPN and CDR2 is SVGIG in the germline V gene (reference sequence). Trimming shortened V by 0 bases and J by 0 bases, and 8 bases separated the two germline ends. The CDR3 coding sequence is TGTGCCTGGAGTGTAATGGCATCGAACACCGGGGAGCTGTTTTTT. Its translation: CAWSVMASNTGELFF.

This clonotype has only a few counts. This chain uses TRBV2 with TRBJ2-4, with D perhaps TRBD2 (6 bases). Germline loops: CDR1 SNHLY, CDR2 FYNNEI. The CDR3 covers 14 residues. V lost 5 bases and J lost 4, with 12 bases in between. This CDR3 is CASSLGGKKNIQYF. The CDR3 nucleotides read TGTGCCAGCAGTTTAGGCGGGAAGAAAAACATTCAGTACTTC.

This clonotype came up a few times. This chain links TRBV20-1 with TRBJ2-3, with 12 bases identical to TRBD2. CDR1 DFQATT and CDR2 SNEGSKA come from the germline V gene (reference sequence). J was trimmed by 6 bases and V by 5 bases; bases with no gene match: 9. There are 15 residues in the CDR3. The CDR3 sequence is CSAGRTSGIADTQYF. As DNA, the CDR3 is TGCAGTGCTGGAAGGACTAGCGGGATCGCGGATACGCAGTATTTT.

In this sample, this clonotype turned up a few times. This chain joins TRBV20-1 and TRBJ2-1; TRBD2 is a possible D gene (5 bases). The CDR3 spans 11 residues. CDR1 and CDR2 (germline): DFQATT, SNEGSKA (reference sequence). Trimming cost V 6 bases and J 6 bases, with 9 bases left between them. The CDR3 region is CSAATSNEQFF. The CDR3 DNA follows: TGCAGTGCCGCAACTAGCAATGAGCAGTTCTTC.

The sample holds many counts of this clonotype. The rearrangement joins TRBV28 to TRBJ2-7; unclear D gene. Germline V CDR1 and CDR2: MDHEN, SYDVKM. The germline V and J ends were trimmed by 3 bases and 1 base, with 7 bases remaining between them. CDR3 length equals 13 residues. The chain's CDR3 is CASSFSPSYEQYF. CDR3 DNA: TGTGCCAGCAGTTTCAGCCCTTCCTACGAGCAGTACTTC.